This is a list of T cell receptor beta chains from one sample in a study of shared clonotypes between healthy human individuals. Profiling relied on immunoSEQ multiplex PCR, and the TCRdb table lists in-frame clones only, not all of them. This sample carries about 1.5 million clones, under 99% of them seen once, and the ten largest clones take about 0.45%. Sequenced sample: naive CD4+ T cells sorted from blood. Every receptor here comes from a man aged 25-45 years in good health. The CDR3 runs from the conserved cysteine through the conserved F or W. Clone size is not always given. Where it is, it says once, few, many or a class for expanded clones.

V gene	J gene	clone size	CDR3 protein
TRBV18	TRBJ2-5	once	CASSPLATEIQETQYF
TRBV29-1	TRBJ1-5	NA	CSVSTGDSNQPQHF
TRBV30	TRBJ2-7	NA	CAWSPRGTQFSYEQYF
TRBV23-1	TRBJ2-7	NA	CASSQSMTGRAYEQYF
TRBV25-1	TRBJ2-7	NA	CASSEPGQGYHEQYF
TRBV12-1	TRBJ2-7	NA	CAIIASEPSYEQYF
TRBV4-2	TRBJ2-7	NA	CASSQVVQGGFYEQYF
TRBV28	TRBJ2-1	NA	CASSPTSGSRTEQFF
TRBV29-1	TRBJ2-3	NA	CSGGAGSLDTQYF
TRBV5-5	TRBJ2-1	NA	CASSLISGNNEQFF
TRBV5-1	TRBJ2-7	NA	CASSSRNGETSGSFGEQYF
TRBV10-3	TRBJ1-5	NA	CAISDPTGGRTQHF
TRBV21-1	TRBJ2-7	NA	CASRKGSYEQYF
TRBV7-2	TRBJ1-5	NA	CASSWEAPTNQPQHF
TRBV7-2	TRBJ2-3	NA	CASSGRTSGRTDTQYF
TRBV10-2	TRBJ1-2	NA	CASGGGGLLGYTF
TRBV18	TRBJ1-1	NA	CASSPQMDSALEAFF
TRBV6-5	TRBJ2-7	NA	CASSYPDGYEQYF
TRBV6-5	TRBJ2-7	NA	CASRKPGQDTYEQYF
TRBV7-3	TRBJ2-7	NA	CASSPSPSAGAEQYF
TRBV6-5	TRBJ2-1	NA	CASSYSGGSGYEQFF
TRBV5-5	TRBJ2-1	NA	CASSLSGPRLAGGSADEQFF
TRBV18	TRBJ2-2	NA	CASSPTVAGTITGELFF
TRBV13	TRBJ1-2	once	CASSLTGVGYTF
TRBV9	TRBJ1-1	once	CASSAQGIAEAFF
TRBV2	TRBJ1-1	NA	CASSVSGFANTEAFF
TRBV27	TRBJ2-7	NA	CASSLSRGSPWEQYF
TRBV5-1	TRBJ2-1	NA	CASKILTAGSNEQFF
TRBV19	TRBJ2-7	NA	CASSRSGVAYEQYF
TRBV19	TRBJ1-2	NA	CASSPGTERNYGYTF
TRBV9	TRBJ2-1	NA	CASSTGLRAELQFF
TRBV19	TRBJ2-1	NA	CASSTPNGLFLGEQFF
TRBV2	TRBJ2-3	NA	CALSGGITDTQYF
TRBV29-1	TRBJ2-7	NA	CSVEHLRQGEYEQYF
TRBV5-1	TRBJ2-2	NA	CASSLNTLNTGELFF
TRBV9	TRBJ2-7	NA	CASSVGDTQYEQYF
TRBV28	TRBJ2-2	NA	CASSPLRFTGELFF
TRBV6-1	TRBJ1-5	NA	CASNPDRGQGQPQHF
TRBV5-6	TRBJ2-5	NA	CASSLGMETQYF
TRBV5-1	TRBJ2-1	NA	CASSGTSGSSYNEQFF
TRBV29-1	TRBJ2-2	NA	CSVVVFVGRKDTGELFF
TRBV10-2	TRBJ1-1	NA	CASSMGQPEAFF
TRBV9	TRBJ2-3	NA	CASSTRDGSTDTQYF
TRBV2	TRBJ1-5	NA	CASSADRISNQPQHF
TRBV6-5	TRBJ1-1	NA	CASSYRQRVNTEAFF
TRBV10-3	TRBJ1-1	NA	CAISEWPDTEAFF
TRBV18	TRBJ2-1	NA	CASSPSSGSVDEQFF
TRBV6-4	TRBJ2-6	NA	CASRNSGANVLTF
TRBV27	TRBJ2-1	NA	CASGGQFDEQFF
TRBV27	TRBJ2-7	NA	CASSRRRGRTADEQYF
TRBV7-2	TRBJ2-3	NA	CASSIPITGTALDTQYF
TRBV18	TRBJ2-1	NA	CASSLGQGNHNEQFF
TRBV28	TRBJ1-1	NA	CASRAGTGMNTEAFF
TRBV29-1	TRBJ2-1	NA	CSVRGSTPYNEQFF
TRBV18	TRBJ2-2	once	CASSPLGRNTGELFF
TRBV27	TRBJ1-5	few	CASSRQGYQPQHF
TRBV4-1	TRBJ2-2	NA	CASSQDRVAGELFF
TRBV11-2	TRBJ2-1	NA	CASSLAEREGRDEQFF
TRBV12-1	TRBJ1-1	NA	CASSCGTRENTEAFF